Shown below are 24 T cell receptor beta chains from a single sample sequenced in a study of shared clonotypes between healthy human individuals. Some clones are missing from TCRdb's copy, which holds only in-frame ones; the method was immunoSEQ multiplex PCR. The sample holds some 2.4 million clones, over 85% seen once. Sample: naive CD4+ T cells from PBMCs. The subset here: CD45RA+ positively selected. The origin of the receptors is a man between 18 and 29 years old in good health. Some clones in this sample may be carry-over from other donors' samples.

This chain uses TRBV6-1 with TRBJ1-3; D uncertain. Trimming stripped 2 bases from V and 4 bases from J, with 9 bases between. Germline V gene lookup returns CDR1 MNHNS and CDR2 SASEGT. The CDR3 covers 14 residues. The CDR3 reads CASSESHMGNTIYF. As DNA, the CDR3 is TGTGCCAGCAGTGAATCTCATATGGGAAACACCATATATTTT.

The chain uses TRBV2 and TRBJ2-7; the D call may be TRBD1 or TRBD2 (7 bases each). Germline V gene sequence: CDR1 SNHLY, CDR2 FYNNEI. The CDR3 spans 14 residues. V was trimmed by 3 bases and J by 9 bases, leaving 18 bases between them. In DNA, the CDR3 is TGTGCCAGCAGTGAGCAGGGGGAGGGGCAGGGGCAGTACTTC. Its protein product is CASSEQGEGQGQYF.

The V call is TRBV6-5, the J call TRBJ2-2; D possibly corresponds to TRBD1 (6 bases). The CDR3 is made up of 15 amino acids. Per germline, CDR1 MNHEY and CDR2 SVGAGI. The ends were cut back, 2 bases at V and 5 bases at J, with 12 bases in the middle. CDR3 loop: CASSYAGARTGELFF. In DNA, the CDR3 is TGTGCCAGCAGTTACGCAGGGGCGCGAACCGGGGAGCTGTTTTTT.

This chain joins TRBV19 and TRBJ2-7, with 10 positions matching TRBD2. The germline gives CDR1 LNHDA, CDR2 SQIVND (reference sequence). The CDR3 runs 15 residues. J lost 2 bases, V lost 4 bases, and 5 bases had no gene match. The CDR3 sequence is CASSKIAGGTYEQYF. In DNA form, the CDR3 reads TGTGCCAGTAGTAAAATAGCGGGAGGCACCTACGAGCAGTACTTC.

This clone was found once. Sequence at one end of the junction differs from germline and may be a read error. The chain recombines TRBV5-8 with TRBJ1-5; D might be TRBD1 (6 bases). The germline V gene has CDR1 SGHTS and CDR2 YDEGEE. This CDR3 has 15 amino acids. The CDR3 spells CQSLALQGSNQPQHF. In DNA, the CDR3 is TGCCAAAGCCTAGCCTTACAGGGTAGCAATCAGCCCCAGCATTTT.

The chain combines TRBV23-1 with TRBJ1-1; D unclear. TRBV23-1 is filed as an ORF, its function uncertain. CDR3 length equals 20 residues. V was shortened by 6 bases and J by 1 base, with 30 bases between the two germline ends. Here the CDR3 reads CASRRALQPMKVVQNTEAFF. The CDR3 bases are TGCGCCAGCAGACGCGCCCTACAACCGATGAAAGTAGTCCAGAACACTGAAGCTTTCTTT.

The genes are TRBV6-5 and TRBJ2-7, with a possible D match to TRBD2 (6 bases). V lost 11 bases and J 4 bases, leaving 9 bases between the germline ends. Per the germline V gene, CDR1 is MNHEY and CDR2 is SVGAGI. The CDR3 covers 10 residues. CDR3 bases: TGTGCCGCGGGGAGGTACGAGCAGTACTTC. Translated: CAAGRYEQYF.

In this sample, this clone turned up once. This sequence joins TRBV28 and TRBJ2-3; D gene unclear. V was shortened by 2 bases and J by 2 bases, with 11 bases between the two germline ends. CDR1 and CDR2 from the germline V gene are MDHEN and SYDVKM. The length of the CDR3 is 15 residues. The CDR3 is CASSLGRLNTDTQYF. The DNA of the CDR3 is TGTGCCAGCAGTTTAGGCAGGCTCAACACAGATACGCAGTATTTT.

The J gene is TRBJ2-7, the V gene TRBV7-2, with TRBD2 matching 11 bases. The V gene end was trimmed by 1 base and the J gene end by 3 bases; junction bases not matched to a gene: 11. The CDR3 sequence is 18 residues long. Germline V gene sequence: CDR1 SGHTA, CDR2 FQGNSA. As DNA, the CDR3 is TGTGCCAGCAGCTTAGTTTTATCTAGTACTAGCGGGAGCTACGAGCAGTACTTC. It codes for CASSLVLSSTSGSYEQYF.

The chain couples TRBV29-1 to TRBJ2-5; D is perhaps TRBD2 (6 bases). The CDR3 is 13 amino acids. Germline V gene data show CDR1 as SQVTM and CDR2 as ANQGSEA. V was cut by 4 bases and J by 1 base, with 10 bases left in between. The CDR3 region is CSVVFGGQETQYF. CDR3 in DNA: TGCAGCGTTGTTTTCGGGGGCCAAGAGACCCAGTACTTC.

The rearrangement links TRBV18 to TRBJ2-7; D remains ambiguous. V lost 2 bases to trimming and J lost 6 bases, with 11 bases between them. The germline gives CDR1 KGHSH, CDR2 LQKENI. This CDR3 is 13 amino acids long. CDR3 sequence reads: CASSPGPGFEQYF. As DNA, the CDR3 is TGTGCCAGCTCACCAGGACCAGGATTCGAGCAGTACTTC.

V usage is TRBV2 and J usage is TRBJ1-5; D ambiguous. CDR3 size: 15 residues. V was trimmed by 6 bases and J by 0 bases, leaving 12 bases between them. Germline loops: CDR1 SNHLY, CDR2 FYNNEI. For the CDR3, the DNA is TGTGCCAGCAGGCGGGCCGAGAATAGCAATCAGCCCCAGCATTTT. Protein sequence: CASRRAENSNQPQHF.

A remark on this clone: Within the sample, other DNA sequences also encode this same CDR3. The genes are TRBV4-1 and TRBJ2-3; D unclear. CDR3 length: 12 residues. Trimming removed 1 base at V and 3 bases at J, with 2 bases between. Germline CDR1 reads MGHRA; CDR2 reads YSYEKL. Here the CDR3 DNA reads TGCGCCAGCAGCCAAGTGACAGATACGCAGTATTTT. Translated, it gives CASSQVTDTQYF.

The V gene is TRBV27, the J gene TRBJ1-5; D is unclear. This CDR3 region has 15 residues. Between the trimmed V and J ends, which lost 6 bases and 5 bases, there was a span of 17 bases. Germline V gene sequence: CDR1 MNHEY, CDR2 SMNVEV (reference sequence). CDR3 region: CASSPRLRADQPQHF. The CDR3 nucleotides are TGTGCCAGCAGCCCCAGGTTAAGGGCAGATCAGCCCCAGCATTTT.

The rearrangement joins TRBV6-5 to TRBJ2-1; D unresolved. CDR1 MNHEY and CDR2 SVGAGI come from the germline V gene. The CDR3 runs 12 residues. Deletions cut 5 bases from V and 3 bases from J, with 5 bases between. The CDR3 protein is CASSTRYNEQFF. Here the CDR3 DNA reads TGTGCCAGCAGTACCCGCTACAATGAGCAGTTCTTC.

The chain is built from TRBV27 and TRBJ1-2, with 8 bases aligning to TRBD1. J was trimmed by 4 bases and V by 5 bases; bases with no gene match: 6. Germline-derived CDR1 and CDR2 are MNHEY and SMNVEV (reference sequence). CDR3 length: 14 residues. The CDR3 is CASSADRAVYGYTF. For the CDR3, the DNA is TGTGCCAGCAGTGCGGACAGGGCCGTCTATGGCTACACCTTC.

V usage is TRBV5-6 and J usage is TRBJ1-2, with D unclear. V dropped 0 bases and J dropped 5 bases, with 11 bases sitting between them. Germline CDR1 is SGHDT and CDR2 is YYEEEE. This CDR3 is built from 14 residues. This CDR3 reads CASSLAPAPYGYTF. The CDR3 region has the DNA TGTGCCAGCAGCTTGGCGCCAGCCCCGTATGGCTACACCTTC. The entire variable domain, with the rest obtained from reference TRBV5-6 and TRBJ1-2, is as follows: DAGVTQSPTHLIKTRGQQVTLRCSPKSGHDTVSWYQQALGQGPQFIFQYYEEEERQRGNFPDRFSGHQFPNYSSELNVNALLLGDSALYLCASSLAPAPYGYTFGSGTRLTVV.

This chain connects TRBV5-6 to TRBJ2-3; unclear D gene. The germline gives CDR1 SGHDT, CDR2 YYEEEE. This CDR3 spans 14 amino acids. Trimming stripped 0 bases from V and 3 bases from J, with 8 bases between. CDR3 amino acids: CASSLDLVTDTQYF. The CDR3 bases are TGTGCCAGCAGCTTGGATCTCGTAACAGATACGCAGTATTTT.

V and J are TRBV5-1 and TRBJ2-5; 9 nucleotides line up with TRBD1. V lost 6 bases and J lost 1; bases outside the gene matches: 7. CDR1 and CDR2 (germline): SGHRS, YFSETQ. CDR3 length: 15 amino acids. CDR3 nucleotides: TGCGCCAGCAATTTACAGGGGGCGTTCCAAGAGACCCAGTACTTC. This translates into CASNLQGAFQETQYF.

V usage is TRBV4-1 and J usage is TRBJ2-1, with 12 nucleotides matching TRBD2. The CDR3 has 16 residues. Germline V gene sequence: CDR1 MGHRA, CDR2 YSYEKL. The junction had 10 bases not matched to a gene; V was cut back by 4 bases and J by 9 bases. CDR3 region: CASSPTGTSGLSEQFF. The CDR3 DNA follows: TGCGCCAGCAGCCCTACCGGGACTAGCGGGCTAAGTGAGCAGTTCTTC.

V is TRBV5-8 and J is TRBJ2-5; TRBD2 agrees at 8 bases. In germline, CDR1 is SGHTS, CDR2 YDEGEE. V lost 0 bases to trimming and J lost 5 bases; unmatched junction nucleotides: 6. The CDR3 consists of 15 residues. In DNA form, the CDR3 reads TGTGCCAGCAGCTTGGCCGGCGGGAGGTTGGAGACCCAGTACTTC. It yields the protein CASSLAGGRLETQYF.

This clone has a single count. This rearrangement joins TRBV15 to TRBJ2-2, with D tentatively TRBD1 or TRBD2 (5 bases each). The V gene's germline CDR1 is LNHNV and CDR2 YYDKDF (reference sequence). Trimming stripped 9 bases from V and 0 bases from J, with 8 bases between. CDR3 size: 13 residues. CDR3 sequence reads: CATGPSNTGELFF. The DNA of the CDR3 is TGTGCCACGGGACCCTCGAACACCGGGGAGCTGTTTTTT.

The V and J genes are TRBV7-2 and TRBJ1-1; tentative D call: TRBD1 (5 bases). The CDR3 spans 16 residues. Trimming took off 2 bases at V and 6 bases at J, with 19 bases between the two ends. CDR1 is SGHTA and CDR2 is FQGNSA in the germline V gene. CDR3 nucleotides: TGTGCCAGCAGCTTACTCCAAGGGGCTGTTGGGGCTGAAGCTTTCTTT. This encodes CASSLLQGAVGAEAFF.

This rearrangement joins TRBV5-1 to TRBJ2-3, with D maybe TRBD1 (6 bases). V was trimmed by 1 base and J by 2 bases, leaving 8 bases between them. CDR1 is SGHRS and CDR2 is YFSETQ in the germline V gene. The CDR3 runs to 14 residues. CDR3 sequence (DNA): TGCGCCAGCAGCTTGCAGGGGCCCACAGATACGCAGTATTTT. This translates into CASSLQGPTDTQYF.